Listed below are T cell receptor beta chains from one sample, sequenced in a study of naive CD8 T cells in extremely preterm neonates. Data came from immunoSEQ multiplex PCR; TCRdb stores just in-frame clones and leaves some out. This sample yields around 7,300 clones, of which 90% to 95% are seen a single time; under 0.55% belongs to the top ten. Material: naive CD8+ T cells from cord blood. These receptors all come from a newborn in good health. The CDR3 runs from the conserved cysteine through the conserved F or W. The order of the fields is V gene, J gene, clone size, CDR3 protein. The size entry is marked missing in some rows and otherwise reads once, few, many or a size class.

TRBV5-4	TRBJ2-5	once	CASRKGQGEETQYF
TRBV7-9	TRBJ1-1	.	CASRPERNTEAFF
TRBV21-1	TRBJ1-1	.	CASSKGGGGEAFF
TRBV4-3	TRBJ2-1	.	CASSQVGFRDEQFF
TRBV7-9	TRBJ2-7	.	CASSEGTGGYEQYF
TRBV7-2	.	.	CASSVTYEQYF
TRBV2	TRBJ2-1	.	CASTGRGLLNEQFF
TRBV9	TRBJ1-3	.	CASSALTQGAGNTIYF
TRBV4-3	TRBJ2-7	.	CASSPGLAGSYEQYF
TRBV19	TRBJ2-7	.	CASRGQEGPYEQYF
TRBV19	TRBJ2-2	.	CASSIDSYTGELFF
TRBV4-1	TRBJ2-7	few	CASSLAAYEQYF
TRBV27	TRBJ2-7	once	CASSLYGTGPYEQYF
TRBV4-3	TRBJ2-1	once	CASSPDRAPYNEQFF
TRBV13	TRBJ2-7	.	CASSAPVVGVREQYF
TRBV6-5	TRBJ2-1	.	CASRLASSYNEQFF
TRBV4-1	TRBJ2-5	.	CASSAGTGETQYF
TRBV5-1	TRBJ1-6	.	CASSLGSGGNSPLHF
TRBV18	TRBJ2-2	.	CASSPPDTSGSPGELFF
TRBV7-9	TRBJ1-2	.	CASSHDRGGYTF
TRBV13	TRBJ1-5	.	CASSSDRENQPQHF
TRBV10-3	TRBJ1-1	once	CAARQMNTEAFF
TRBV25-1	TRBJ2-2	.	CGVRLNTGELFF